A selection of T cell receptor beta chains follows, all from one sample in a study of blood T cell repertoires in COVID-19. Method: immunoSEQ multiplex PCR; TCRdb's copy keeps in-frame clones and lacks some. The sample includes about 220,000 clones, roughly 80% seen only once; the top ten take 7% to 8.5%. Sequenced material: peripheral blood. The receptors stem from a woman in her 70s with acute or convalescent COVID-19. CDR3s include the opening cysteine and the closing phenylalanine or tryptophan. A D gene is named only where the DNA matches it firmly. Part of the rows lack a size; the others show once, few, many or a class for expanded clones.

V gene	D gene	J gene	clone size	CDR3 protein	CDR3 DNA
TRBV6-5	-	TRBJ1-1	-	CASSREGNTEAFF	TGTGCCAGCAGCAGGGAGGGGAACACTGAAGCTTTCTTT
TRBV25-1	TRBD1	TRBJ2-3	-	CASSSHRQGRTDTQYF	TGTGCCAGCAGTTCCCATCGACAGGGCAGGACAGATACGCAGTATTTT
TRBV10-3	-	TRBJ2-7	-	CANHCTKAGGATYEQYF	TGTGCCAACCATTGTACCAAGGCTGGCGGGGCTACCTACGAGCAGTACTTC
TRBV20-1	-	TRBJ1-4	-	CSARDRGHSPF	TGCAGTGCTAGAGATAGAGGACATTCCCCTTTT
TRBV19	-	TRBJ1-5	-	CASSIQGEQPQHF	TGTGCCAGTAGTATTCAGGGTGAGCAGCCCCAGCATTTT
TRBV10-3	-	TRBJ2-3	-	CAISVKGGTDTQYF	TGTGCCATCAGTGTAAAGGGGGGCACAGATACGCAGTATTTT
TRBV7-6	-	TRBJ1-4	-	CASSSGTNEKLFF	TGTGCCAGCAGCTCCGGAACTAATGAAAAACTGTTTTTT
TRBV24-1	-	TRBJ2-7	-	CATSGSGGAYEQYF	TGTGCCACCAGTGGGTCGGGGGGCGCCTACGAGCAGTACTTC
TRBV12-3/TRBV12-4	-	TRBJ2-2	-	CASISNTGELFF	TGTGCCAGCATATCGAACACCGGGGAGCTGTTTTTT
TRBV4-1	TRBD2	TRBJ2-2	-	CASSQEPAGGPNTGELFF	TGCGCCAGCAGCCAAGAACCAGCGGGGGGTCCAAACACCGGGGAGCTGTTTTTT
TRBV7-9	-	TRBJ1-2	few	CASRPTEAYGYTF	TGTGCCAGCAGACCGACAGAGGCCTATGGCTACACCTTC
TRBV2	-	TRBJ2-1	few	CASRREGGEQFF	TGTGCCAGCAGAAGGGAAGGAGGTGAGCAGTTCTTC
TRBV6-5	-	TRBJ1-1	-	CASSYRGNTEAFF	TGTGCCAGCAGTTATAGGGGGAACACTGAAGCTTTCTTT
TRBV5-1	-	TRBJ1-2	-	CASSLGQDNYGYTF	TGCGCCAGCAGCTTGGGACAGGATAACTATGGCTACACCTTC
TRBV5-1	TRBD2	TRBJ2-2	-	CASSQGTSGGANTGELFF	TGCGCCAGCAGCCAAGGGACTAGCGGGGGCGCGAACACCGGGGAGCTGTTTTTT
TRBV11-2	-	TRBJ2-5	-	CASSSGLKYQETQYF	TGTGCCAGCAGCTCGGGACTCAAGTACCAAGAGACCCAGTACTTC
TRBV6-1	-	TRBJ1-1	many	CASSEGGHSSLNTEAFF	TGTGCCAGCAGTGAAGGGGGACACTCTTCCTTGAACACTGAAGCTTTCTTT
TRBV5-1	-	TRBJ2-7	few	CASSLDVPRLVGQYF	TGCGCCAGCAGCTTGGATGTCCCCCGCCTAGTGGGGCAGTACTTC
TRBV9	-	TRBJ1-2	-	CASSSDSPGYTF	TGTGCCAGCAGCTCGGACAGCCCAGGCTACACCTTC
TRBV24-1	-	TRBJ2-1	-	CATSDYDRNEQFF	TGTGCCACCAGTGATTACGACAGAAATGAGCAGTTCTTC
TRBV7-8	-	TRBJ2-5	-	CASSLRRGQKETQYF	TGTGCCAGCAGCTTACGAAGAGGGCAAAAAGAGACCCAGTACTTC
TRBV5-5	TRBD1	TRBJ1-5	-	CASSLRDRGLEQPQHF	TGTGCCAGCAGCTTAAGGGACAGGGGGCTGGAGCAGCCCCAGCATTTT
TRBV18	-	TRBJ1-1	few	CASSLGGGNTEAFF	TGTGCCAGCTCCTTGGGAGGGGGGAACACTGAAGCTTTCTTT
TRBV27	-	TRBJ2-2	-	CASSPLLRTGELFF	TGTGCCAGCAGCCCCCTTCTTCGCACCGGGGAGCTGTTTTTT
TRBV30	TRBD1	TRBJ2-3	-	CAWGDRSPPTDTQYF	TGTGCCTGGGGGGACAGGTCACCCCCCACAGATACGCAGTATTTT
TRBV18	TRBD1	TRBJ2-3	-	CASSQGQGVSDTQYF	TGTGCCAGCTCACAGGGACAGGGGGTATCAGATACGCAGTATTTT
TRBV29-1	TRBD2	TRBJ2-2	-	CSGLPWRTTSGGNTGELFF	TGCAGCGGGCTACCTTGGCGGACAACTAGCGGGGGTAACACCGGGGAGCTGTTTTTT
TRBV5-1	-	TRBJ2-2	-	CASSLRTDGTGELFF	TGCGCCAGCAGCCTACGGACAGATGGGACCGGGGAGCTGTTTTTT
TRBV30	-	TRBJ1-2	-	CAWMALGRADGYTF	TGTGCCTGGATGGCGTTGGGCAGGGCTGATGGCTACACCTTC
TRBV7-9	-	TRBJ2-1	-	CASSAIASSSYNEQFF	TGTGCCAGCAGCGCAATCGCTTCTAGCTCCTACAATGAGCAGTTCTTC
TRBV29-1	-	TRBJ1-1	-	CSVARNEGTEAFF	TGCAGCGTTGCGAGGAACGAAGGCACTGAAGCTTTCTTT
TRBV3-1/TRBV3-2	TRBD2	TRBJ2-5	-	CASSQGPGGRETQYF	TGTGCCAGCAGCCAGGGCCCGGGGGGGAGGGAGACCCAGTACTTC
TRBV5-1	TRBD1	TRBJ1-1	once	CASSLDAWATGGKEAFF	TGCGCCAGCAGCTTGGACGCTTGGGCTACAGGGGGGAAAGAAGCTTTCTTT
TRBV9	-	TRBJ2-2	-	CASSSTPEATGELFF	TGTGCCAGCAGCTCAACGCCCGAGGCGACCGGGGAGCTGTTTTTT
TRBV20-1	-	TRBJ1-1	-	CSALRETEAFF	TGCAGTGCTCTTCGGGAGACTGAAGCTTTCTTT
TRBV6-5	-	TRBJ1-6	-	CASRGEGADSPLHF	TGTGCCAGCAGAGGCGAAGGGGCGGATTCACCCCTCCACTTT
TRBV21-1	-	TRBJ2-6	-	CASSRGQPRANVLTF	TGTGCCAGCAGCAGGGGACAGCCTAGGGCCAACGTCCTGACTTTC
TRBV5-4	TRBD1	TRBJ1-6	-	CASSPTTGANSPLHF	TGTGCCAGCAGCCCGACGACAGGGGCGAATTCACCCCTCCACTTT
TRBV6-5	-	TRBJ2-7	once	CASSYRGGGEQYF	TGTGCCAGCAGTTACAGGGGAGGGGGCGAGCAGTACTTC
TRBV4-3	-	TRBJ2-1	few	CASSPGPGQLHNEQFF	TGCGCCAGCAGCCCCGGTCCGGGACAACTACACAATGAGCAGTTCTTC
TRBV12-2	-	TRBJ1-2	once	CASRPGEGGYTF	TGTGCAAGTCGCCCGGGGGAGGGTGGCTACACCTTC
TRBV5-8	TRBD2	TRBJ2-3	once	CASSLFLGPGLAALAQYF	TGTGCCAGCAGCTTATTTTTGGGACCGGGACTAGCGGCTTTAGCGCAGTATTTT
TRBV19	-	TRBJ1-3	-	CASSIDALGTSGRNTIYF	TGTGCCAGTAGTATAGACGCCCTAGGGACCAGCGGGAGAAACACCATATATTTT
TRBV3-1/TRBV3-2	-	TRBJ1-2	-	CASSHEGRGGYTF	TGTGCCAGCAGCCATGAGGGGAGGGGTGGCTACACCTTC
TRBV24-1	TRBD2	TRBJ2-3	-	CATSDGTSGLDTQYF	TGTGCCACCAGTGATGGGACTAGCGGGTTAGATACGCAGTATTTT
TRBV6-2/TRBV6-3	TRBD2	TRBJ2-1	-	CASSYYAGGAYNEQFF	TGTGCCAGCAGTTATTACGCGGGGGGGGCCTACAATGAGCAGTTCTTC
TRBV4-2	-	TRBJ1-3	-	CASSHPRGGAAGNTIYF	TGTGCCAGCAGCCACCCCAGAGGAGGGGCAGCCGGAAACACCATATATTTT
TRBV19	TRBD1	TRBJ1-5	few	CASNSDRGLPQHF	TGTGCCAGTAACTCAGACAGGGGGCTACCCCAGCATTTT
TRBV6-5	TRBD1	TRBJ2-2	-	CASRQGPNTGELFF	TGTGCCAGCCGACAGGGCCCGAACACCGGGGAGCTGTTTTTT
TRBV7-3	-	TRBJ2-2	few	CASSSRLAGELFF	TGTGCCAGCAGTTCCCGATTAGCCGGGGAGCTGTTTTTT
TRBV9	TRBD1	TRBJ2-2	-	CASSALDRVTGELFF	TGTGCCAGCAGCGCCCTTGACAGGGTAACCGGGGAGCTGTTTTTT
TRBV18	TRBD1	TRBJ1-1	-	CASSPDRGGNTEAFF	TGTGCCAGCTCTCCAGACAGGGGCGGGAACACTGAAGCTTTCTTT
TRBV24-1	-	TRBJ2-7	once	CATSDGATYEQYF	TGTGCCACCAGTGATGGGGCTACCTACGAGCAGTACTTC
TRBV6-1	TRBD1	TRBJ1-5	few	CASSEHQGAGQPQHF	TGTGCCAGCAGTGAACACCAGGGGGCAGGGCAGCCCCAGCATTTT